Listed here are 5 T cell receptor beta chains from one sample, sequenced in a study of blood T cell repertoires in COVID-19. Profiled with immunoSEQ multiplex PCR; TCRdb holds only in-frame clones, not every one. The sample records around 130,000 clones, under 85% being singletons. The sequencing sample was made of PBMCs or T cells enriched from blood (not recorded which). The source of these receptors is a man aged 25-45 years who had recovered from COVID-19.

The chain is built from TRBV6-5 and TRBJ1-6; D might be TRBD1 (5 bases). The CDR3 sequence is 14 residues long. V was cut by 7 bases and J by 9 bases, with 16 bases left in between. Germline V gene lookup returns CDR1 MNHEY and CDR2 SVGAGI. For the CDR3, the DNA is TGTGCCAGCAAGGATGCAGGGCCTACTTCACCCCTCCACTTT. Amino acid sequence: CASKDAGPTSPLHF.

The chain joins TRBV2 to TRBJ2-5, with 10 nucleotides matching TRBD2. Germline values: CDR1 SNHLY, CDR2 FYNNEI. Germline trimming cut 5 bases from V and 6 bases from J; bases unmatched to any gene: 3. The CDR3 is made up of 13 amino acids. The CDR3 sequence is CASSSSGGQTQYF. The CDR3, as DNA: TGTGCCAGCAGTTCTAGCGGGGGTCAGACCCAGTACTTC.

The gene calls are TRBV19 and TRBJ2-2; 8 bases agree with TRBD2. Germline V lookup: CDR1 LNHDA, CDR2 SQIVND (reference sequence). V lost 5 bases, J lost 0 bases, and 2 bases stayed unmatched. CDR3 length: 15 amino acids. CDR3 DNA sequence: TGTGCCAGTAGTTGGACTAGCACGAACACCGGGGAGCTGTTTTTT. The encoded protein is CASSWTSTNTGELFF.

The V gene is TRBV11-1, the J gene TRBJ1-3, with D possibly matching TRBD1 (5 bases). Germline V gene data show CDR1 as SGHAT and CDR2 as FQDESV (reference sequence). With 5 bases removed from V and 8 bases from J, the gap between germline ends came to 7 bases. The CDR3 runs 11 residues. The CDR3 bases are TGTGCCAGCAGCCAACAGGACACCATATATTTT. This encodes CASSQQDTIYF.

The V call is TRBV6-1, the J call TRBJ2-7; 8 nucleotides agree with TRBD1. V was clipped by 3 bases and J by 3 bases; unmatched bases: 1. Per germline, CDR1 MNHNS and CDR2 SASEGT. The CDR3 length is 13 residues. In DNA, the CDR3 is TGTGCCAGCAGTGACAGGGGGCTCTACGAGCAGTACTTC. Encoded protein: CASSDRGLYEQYF.